The next 31 T cell receptor beta chains were all read from a single sample in a study of shared clonotypes between healthy human individuals. Data came from immunoSEQ multiplex PCR; TCRdb stores just in-frame clones and leaves some out. This table has hundreds of thousands of clones, around 95% appearing once. Positive CCR7 selection of CD45RO-negative cells yielded the naive CD8 cells, and terminally differentiated effector memory CD45RA+ cells were excluded. Sequencing used naive CD8+ T cells sorted from blood. The receptors stem from a woman under 40 in good health.

For this clone: This same CDR3 is encoded by further DNA sequences in the sample. The V gene is TRBV5-4, the J gene TRBJ2-7; 9 nucleotides agree with TRBD1. Trimming cost V 0 bases and J 3 bases; bases outside gene matches: 4. The CDR3 totals 15 residues. The germline gives CDR1 SGHNT, CDR2 YYREEE (reference sequence). Here the CDR3 DNA reads TGTGCCAGCAGCTTGGATCGGGACAGGGTCTACGAGCAGTACTTC. It translates to CASSLDRDRVYEQYF.

The CDR3 sequence: CASSNGLEAVSSYEQYF. The CDR3 nucleotides read TGTGCCAGCAGCAATGGCCTCGAGGCCGTAAGCTCCTACGAGCAGTACTTC. The chain links TRBV2 to TRBJ2-7; no clear D gene. The CDR3 spans 17 residues. Germline V gene lookup returns CDR1 SNHLY and CDR2 FYNNEI. V gave up 6 bases and J gave up 0 bases, with 21 bases separating them.

This rearrangement joins TRBV2 to TRBJ1-6; D gene uncertain. Trimming pared 6 bases from V and 8 bases from J, leaving 11 bases between. Germline V gene lookup returns CDR1 SNHLY and CDR2 FYNNEI. The CDR3 extends over 13 amino acids. The CDR3 DNA reads as TGTGCCAGCAGGGAGCTGTCCCATTCACCCCTCCACTTT. This translates into CASRELSHSPLHF.

V gene TRBV29-1 combines with J gene TRBJ2-1; TRBD1 might be the D (8 bases). This CDR3 has 15 amino acids. The V end lost 7 bases, the J end lost 6 bases, and 22 bases lay between the germline ends. CDR1 and CDR2 from the germline V gene are SQVTM and ANQGSEA. CDR3 residues: CSAEGQGGTVNEQFF. The CDR3 region has the DNA TGCAGCGCCGAAGGACAGGGAGGGACCGTCAATGAGCAGTTCTTC.

This chain joins TRBV7-8 and TRBJ1-1; TRBD1 might be the D (5 bases). The V end was cut by 2 bases, the J end by 5 bases, with 15 bases between. CDR3 size: 15 residues. Germline-derived CDR1 and CDR2 are SGHVS and FQNEAQ. Here the CDR3 reads CASSLLGTGYTEAFF. The DNA of the CDR3 is TGTGCCAGCAGCTTACTCGGGACGGGGTATACTGAAGCTTTCTTT.

This clone is a singleton in its sample. V usage is TRBV10-3 and J usage is TRBJ1-1; D is possibly TRBD1 (5 bases). V gave up 4 bases and J gave up 4 bases, with 10 bases separating them. Germline V gene sequence: CDR1 ENHRY, CDR2 SYGVKD. This CDR3 contains 13 residues. CDR3 bases: TGTGCCATCAGTGGGGGTGGGGGCACTGAAGCTTTCTTT. As protein: CAISGGGGTEAFF.

CDR3 in amino acids: CASSPRGMSGSLRFDEKLFF. Here the CDR3 DNA reads TGCGCCAGCAGCCCCAGAGGGATGTCAGGGAGTCTCAGATTTGATGAAAAACTGTTTTTT. The rearrangement joins TRBV4-1 to TRBJ1-4; TRBD1 might be the D (5 bases). CDR1 and CDR2 from the germline V gene are MGHRA and YSYEKL. The V and J ends lost 4 bases and 6 bases respectively, with 30 bases between them. The CDR3 extends over 20 amino acids.

The chain uses TRBV5-5 and TRBJ2-2, with D possibly matching TRBD2 (6 bases). This CDR3 has 13 residues. Germline-derived CDR1 and CDR2 are SGHKS and YYEKEE (reference sequence). V dropped 0 bases and J dropped 17 bases, with 17 bases sitting between them. CDR3 in amino acids: CASSLALGGEPFF. Written as DNA, the CDR3 is TGTGCCAGCAGCTTGGCCCTTGGCGGGGAACCCTTTTTT.

V usage is TRBV27 and J usage is TRBJ2-2, with D hard to call. Trimming removed 5 bases from V and 6 bases from J, with 16 bases in between. Germline V gene data show CDR1 as MNHEY and CDR2 as SMNVEV (reference sequence). The CDR3 sequence is 15 residues long. The CDR3 reads CASSPEASGAGELFF. The CDR3 region has the DNA TGTGCCAGCAGTCCTGAGGCTAGTGGAGCCGGGGAGCTGTTTTTT.

About this clone itself: Other DNA sequences of this sample code for an identical CDR3. The chain employs TRBV11-2 and TRBJ2-7; maybe TRBD2 (6 bases). Trimming removed 4 bases from V and 3 bases from J, with 7 bases in between. The CDR3 length is 12 residues. CDR1 and CDR2 from the germline V gene are SGHAT and FQNNGV. CDR3 sequence (DNA): TGTGCCAGCAGCTCGACTAGCTACGAGCAGTACTTC. This codes for CASSSTSYEQYF.

V is TRBV4-1 and J is TRBJ2-1, with 7 bases fitting TRBD2. This CDR3 region has 17 residues. The germline V gene encodes CDR1 MGHRA and CDR2 YSYEKL. V lost 0 bases to trimming and J lost 4 bases; unmatched junction nucleotides: 9. In DNA form, the CDR3 reads TGCGCCAGCAGCCAAGAGTATGGGCGGGAGAGATACAATGAGCAGTTCTTC. Its protein is CASSQEYGRERYNEQFF.

The sample holds one count of this clone. This chain joins TRBV11-3 and TRBJ2-3; D gene ambiguous. Trimming left V 5 bases short and J 0 bases short, with 6 bases between. From germline, CDR1 is SGHNT and CDR2 YENEEA. The CDR3 totals 13 residues. Here the CDR3 reads CASSTTSTDTQYF. The DNA for the CDR3 is TGTGCCAGCAGCACGACTAGCACAGATACGCAGTATTTT.

V is TRBV14 and J is TRBJ1-3; D not certain. Trimming cost V 3 bases and J 0 bases, with 6 bases left between them. This CDR3 is 14 amino acids long. The germline CDR1 and CDR2 sequences are SGHDN and FVKESK. The CDR3 reads CASSQILSGNTIYF. The CDR3 DNA reads TGTGCCAGCAGCCAGATCCTCTCTGGAAACACCATATATTTT.

CDR3 in DNA: TGCGCCAGCAGTAATACAGGCTCGGAGCAGTACTTC. Encoded protein: CASSNTGSEQYF. The V gene is TRBV10-1, the J gene TRBJ2-7; TRBD1 is a possible D gene (5 bases). V was pared by 5 bases and J by 7 bases, with 12 bases between. Germline CDR1 and CDR2: WNHNN and SYGVQD (reference sequence). This CDR3 region has 12 residues.

This sequence joins TRBV13 and TRBJ1-2; perhaps TRBD1 as D (5 bases). The germline V and J ends were trimmed by 4 bases and 4 bases, with 19 bases remaining between them. Germline V CDR1 and CDR2: PRHDT, FYEKMQ (reference sequence). CDR3 size: 16 residues. CDR3 sequence (DNA): TGTGCCAGCAGCTACCGGCTTCAGGGTACCGGCTATGGCTACACCTTC. The encoded protein is CASSYRLQGTGYGYTF.

V and J are TRBV10-1 and TRBJ2-7; no clear D gene. Per germline, CDR1 WNHNN and CDR2 SYGVQD (reference sequence). Trimming took off 3 bases at V and 0 bases at J, with 6 bases between the two ends. This CDR3 comprises 13 residues. CDR3 protein: CASSDRSSYEQYF. The CDR3 region has the DNA TGCGCCAGCAGTGACCGGAGCTCCTACGAGCAGTACTTC.

The V gene is TRBV4-1, the J gene TRBJ1-1, with 7 positions matching TRBD1. Germline CDR1 and CDR2: MGHRA and YSYEKL. The CDR3 runs 15 residues. V gave up 4 bases and J gave up 1 base; unmatched junction bases: 6. The CDR3 nucleotides are TGCGCCAGCAGCCGAGCCGGGACAGCGAACACTGAAGCTTTCTTT. Its protein is CASSRAGTANTEAFF.

With respect to this clone: Other DNA sequences from this sample encode an identical CDR3 as well. The chain is built from TRBV27 and TRBJ2-7; 9 positions match TRBD1. J lost 1 base, V lost 5 bases, and 6 bases had no gene match. CDR3 length: 15 residues. From germline, CDR1 is MNHEY and CDR2 SMNVEV (reference sequence). The CDR3 is CASSLRQGGSYEQYF. DNA for the CDR3: TGTGCCAGCAGTCTACGACAGGGGGGGTCCTACGAGCAGTACTTC.

This clone occurred many times. The chain joins TRBV19 to TRBJ2-7, with D uncertain. Looked up from germline, CDR1 is LNHDA and CDR2 is SQIVND (reference sequence). The CDR3 covers 14 residues. Deletions cut 6 bases from V and 3 bases from J, with 15 bases between. Written as DNA, the CDR3 is TGTGCCAGTAGCCCGTGGTCAGCGTACTACGAGCAGTACTTC. The encoded protein is CASSPWSAYYEQYF. The variable domain in full, with the rest retrieved from reference TRBV19 and TRBJ2-7, is DGGITQSPKYLFRKEGQNVTLSCEQNLNHDAMYWYRQDPGQGLRLIYYSQIVNDFQKGDIAEGYSVSREKKESFPLTVTSAQKNPTAFYLCASSPWSAYYEQYFGPGTRLTVT.

This chain connects TRBV9 to TRBJ2-7; D might be TRBD2 (6 bases). V lost 0 bases, J lost 0 bases, and 13 bases lay in between. This CDR3 contains 16 residues. Germline V gene lookup returns CDR1 SGDLS and CDR2 YYNGEE. The DNA of the CDR3 is TGTGCCAGCAGCGTAGAAGGAGGGTCAAGCTCCTACGAGCAGTACTTC. Protein: CASSVEGGSSSYEQYF.

Comments on this clone: The same CDR3 can be traced to other DNA sequences in this sample. This chain uses TRBV9 with TRBJ2-7; perhaps TRBD2 as D (5 bases). V shed 3 bases and J shed 0 bases, with 10 bases lying between them. Germline-derived CDR1 and CDR2 are SGDLS and YYNGEE. CDR3 length: 14 amino acids. For the CDR3, the DNA is TGTGCCAGCAGCGCAGGTGGGAGCTCCTACGAGCAGTACTTC. Translation: CASSAGGSSYEQYF. The variable domain in full, completed from reference TRBV9 and TRBJ2-7, reads DSGVTQTPKHLITATGQRVTLRCSPRSGDLSVYWYQQSLDQGLQFLIQYYNGEERAKGNILERFSAQQFPDLHSELNLSSLELGDSALYFCASSAGGSSYEQYFGPGTRLTVT.

The J gene is TRBJ1-4, the V gene TRBV5-6; D call uncertain. The CDR3 loop spans 15 amino acids. Per the germline V gene, CDR1 is SGHDT and CDR2 is YYEEEE. V dropped 0 bases and J dropped 6 bases, with 12 bases sitting between them. The DNA for the CDR3 is TGTGCCAGCAGCTTGGGGCCCATTGGGTATGAAAAACTGTTTTTT. Protein: CASSLGPIGYEKLFF.

V is TRBV28 and J is TRBJ2-1; 8 bases are a match to TRBD2. The CDR3 is 16 residues long. V lost 4 bases and J lost 4; bases outside the gene matches: 9. From germline, CDR1 is MDHEN and CDR2 SYDVKM. CDR3 nucleotide sequence: TGTGCCAGCAGTTGGGTAATTAGCGGGGAATACAATGAGCAGTTCTTC. Amino acids: CASSWVISGEYNEQFF.

This rearrangement joins TRBV6-5 to TRBJ2-1; D is possibly TRBD1 (5 bases). The CDR3 has 13 residues. With 4 bases removed from V and 6 bases from J, the gap between germline ends came to 10 bases. Germline-derived CDR1 and CDR2 are MNHEY and SVGAGI. The chain's CDR3 is CASSLTGVNEQFF. CDR3 nucleotide sequence: TGTGCCAGCAGTTTAACAGGAGTCAATGAGCAGTTCTTC.

This clone appeared a single time. The chain joins TRBV6-1 to TRBJ1-1; 8 positions agree with TRBD1. With V trimmed by 3 bases and J by 1 base, 4 bases remained unmatched. Per germline, CDR1 MNHNS and CDR2 SASEGT. The CDR3 has 15 amino acids. The chain's CDR3 is CASSDPGGTNTEAFF. The CDR3 region has the DNA TGTGCCAGCAGTGACCCAGGGGGCACGAACACTGAAGCTTTCTTT.

The J gene is TRBJ1-4, the V gene TRBV9; perhaps TRBD1 as D (6 bases). Germline CDR1 is SGDLS and CDR2 is YYNGEE. Trimming pared 3 bases from V and 7 bases from J, leaving 16 bases between. There are 15 residues in the CDR3. The CDR3 nucleotides read TGTGCCAGCAGCGCAGACGGGACACGGGCTGAAAAACTGTTTTTT. This gives the protein CASSADGTRAEKLFF.

This chain connects TRBV27 to TRBJ2-7, with D possibly called TRBD1 or TRBD2 (5 bases each). The CDR3 sequence is 16 residues long. V lost 5 bases and J lost 1, with 18 bases in between. Germline V gene data show CDR1 as MNHEY and CDR2 as SMNVEV (reference sequence). CDR3 sequence (DNA): TGTGCCAGCAGTCCCTCGAGGGGCCTTAATTCCTACGAGCAGTACTTC. Protein: CASSPSRGLNSYEQYF.

This clone was picked up one time. The chain joins TRBV19 to TRBJ2-1; 9 nucleotides agree with TRBD2. V lost 0 bases, J lost 3 bases, and 0 bases stayed unmatched. Germline loops: CDR1 LNHDA, CDR2 SQIVND (reference sequence). CDR3 length: 15 residues. Here the CDR3 reads CASSIDSGSYNEQFF. Here the CDR3 DNA reads TGTGCCAGTAGTATAGATAGCGGGAGCTACAATGAGCAGTTCTTC.

The chain has TRBV11-2 and TRBJ1-2; the match to TRBD1 covers 9 bases. CDR3 length: 16 residues. With V trimmed by 1 base and J by 7 bases, 10 bases remained unmatched. CDR1 is SGHAT and CDR2 is FQNNGV in the germline V gene. The CDR3 coding sequence is TGTGCCAGCAGCTTAGGTCCCGGACAGGGGTCTAGTGGCTACACCTTC. The encoded protein is CASSLGPGQGSSGYTF.

The genes are TRBV29-1 and TRBJ2-5; D is perhaps TRBD1 (6 bases). In germline, CDR1 is SQVTM, CDR2 ANQGSEA. V was shortened by 4 bases and J by 4 bases, with 16 bases between the two germline ends. The CDR3 extends over 14 amino acids. The CDR3: CSVAGAADGETQYF. CDR3 bases: TGCAGCGTTGCAGGGGCGGCCGACGGAGAGACCCAGTACTTC.

The chain uses TRBV6-5 and TRBJ2-1, with D tentatively TRBD1 (6 bases). This CDR3 contains 12 residues. Trimming pared 2 bases from V and 8 bases from J, leaving 7 bases between. Per the germline V gene, CDR1 is MNHEY and CDR2 is SVGAGI. CDR3 bases: TGTGCCAGCAGTTACCAGGGGCATGAGCAGTTCTTC. Translating it yields CASSYQGHEQFF.